Reported below is one TCR beta chain. The data derive from a study of PD-L1 blockade in urothelial cancer. The CDR3 consists of 13 residues. Time point indicated: peripheral blood 6 weeks after treatment start. Urothelial carcinoma, locally advanced or metastatic, affected the patients. The method was immunoSEQ multiplex PCR; TCRdb's version includes in-frame clones alone and lacks a portion of them. The repertoire has tens of thousands of clones, around nine tenths of them found once; the top ten carry 24%. The sequencing here drew on PBMCs, taken around atezolizumab (anti-PD-L1) treatment. The source is a man in his sixties with urothelial cancer. The chain links TRBV21-1 to TRBJ1-1; no DNA check was done on the table's D call, TRBD1. TRBV21-1 is a known pseudogene. The CDR3 sequence is CASSQGSCTEAFF. CDR3 DNA: TGTGCCAGCAGCCAGGGGAGTTGTACTGAAGCTTTCTTT.